This T cell receptor beta chain was sequenced during a study of graft-versus-host responses after intestinal transplantation. Using immunoSEQ multiplex PCR, the repertoire was profiled, and TCRdb retains in-frame clones only, with some absent. The sample contains approximately 15,000 clones, approximately 80% of which appear only once. The CDR3 loop spans 13 amino acids. V lost 3 bases, J lost 3 bases, and 7 bases lay in between. Germline CDR1 is SGHVS and CDR2 is FNYEAQ. Intraepithelial and lamina propria lymphocytes were released after the graft tissue was processed. The chain employs TRBV7-6 and TRBJ2-3; D ambiguous. The sequence came from a human patient who received an intestinal transplant, so some T cells may come from the graft donor. The sample was ileum tissue, taken approximately 26 days after intestinal transplant. CDR3 sequence: CASSLSLTDTQYF. The CDR3 nucleotides read TGTGCCAGCAGCTTGAGTCTGACAGATACGCAGTATTTT.